These T cell receptor beta chains were read from a single sample in a study of radiotherapy plus CTLA-4 blockade in lung cancer. TCRdb's table, derived via immunoSEQ multiplex PCR, lists solely in-frame clones and lacks some. The sample has about 59,000 clones, roughly 76% seen once. The material was peripheral blood, obtained from a patient treated with radiotherapy plus ipilimumab. These receptors originate from a human donor with non-small cell lung cancer whose response to radiotherapy plus ipilimumab could not be evaluated. Both conserved end residues are part of each CDR3. The order of the fields is V gene, clone size, D gene, J gene, CDR3 DNA, CDR3 protein. D genes are given only for firm matches. For some rows the clone size is stated as once, few or many, or as a class when expanded; others skip it.

TRBV19,NA,NA,TRBJ1-2,TGTGCCAGTAGTGCCCGACGACAGGATTTGGGGTATGGCTACACCTTC,CASSARRQDLGYGYTF
TRBV7-9,NA,NA,TRBJ2-1,TGTGCCAGCAGCTTAGGGCAGGGTTTTCATAATGAGCAGTTCTTC,CASSLGQGFHNEQFF
TRBV7-7,NA,TRBD2,TRBJ2-5,TGTGCCAGCAGCCCGGGGGGACGAGAGACCCAGTACTTC,CASSPGGRETQYF
TRBV6-5,few,NA,TRBJ2-1,TGTGCCAGCGGTGACAGGGAGGCCTACAATGAGCAGTTCTTC,CASGDREAYNEQFF
TRBV30,NA,TRBD1,TRBJ1-1,TGTGCCTGGAGTCCCGACAGGGTCACTGAAGCTTTCTTT,CAWSPDRVTEAFF
TRBV5-1,NA,TRBD1,TRBJ1-6,TGCGCCAGCAGCTCCACCCCGGGACAGCTTAATTCACCCCTCCACTTT,CASSSTPGQLNSPLHF
TRBV4-1,once,NA,TRBJ2-3,TGCGCCAGCAGCCAAACTCCTTTGAGGGATCGAGATACGCAGTATTTT,CASSQTPLRDRDTQYF
TRBV19,NA,NA,TRBJ1-1,TGTGCCAGTAGTATAAGAGCGGGTCAAGCTTTCTTT,CASSIRAGQAFF
TRBV2,NA,NA,TRBJ1-1,TGTGCCAGCAGTGAGGTGCGGGGCTGGAACACTGAAGCTTTCTTT,CASSEVRGWNTEAFF
TRBV7-2,few,NA,TRBJ2-3,TGTGCCAGCAGCCCGGGGACTAGCACAGATACGCAGTATTTT,CASSPGTSTDTQYF
TRBV6-6,NA,NA,TRBJ2-7,TGTGCCAGCAGTTACGGGGCCGAGCAGTACTTC,CASSYGAEQYF
TRBV6-5,NA,TRBD1,TRBJ2-2,TGTGCCATAACCGGGACAGCCACTTACACCGGGGAGCTGTTTTTT,CAITGTATYTGELFF
TRBV14,few,NA,TRBJ2-7,TGTGCCAGCAGCCAAGGCTCCAGCAGGGACTACGAGCAGTACTTC,CASSQGSSRDYEQYF
TRBV5-1,once,TRBD1,TRBJ1-2,TGCGCCAGCAGCTTCCTCCAGGACAGGGGAGATGGCTACACCTTC,CASSFLQDRGDGYTF
TRBV5-1,NA,TRBD1,TRBJ2-7,TGCGCCAGCAGCGCGGGACAGGGTAGCTCCTACGAGCAGTACTTC,CASSAGQGSSYEQYF
TRBV9,NA,NA,TRBJ1-4,TGTGCCAGCAGCGTACAGGGCGGCGCTGAAAAACTGTTTTTT,CASSVQGGAEKLFF
TRBV20-1,NA,NA,TRBJ2-7,TGCAGTGCTACCCCCGGTTACGAGCAGTACTTC,CSATPGYEQYF
TRBV7-3,once,NA,TRBJ2-1,TGTGCCAGCAGCTTAAGGACAACCTACAATGAGCAGTTCTTC,CASSLRTTYNEQFF
TRBV5-4,NA,NA,TRBJ1-1,TGTGCCAGCAGCTTGGGGGGAGGAGCTGGAGCTTTCTTT,CASSLGGGAGAFF
TRBV6-5,NA,NA,TRBJ1-1,TGTGCCAGCAGTTCTGAGGCGGAAGGAGGAACTGAAGCTTTCTTT,CASSSEAEGGTEAFF
TRBV5-1,NA,NA,TRBJ2-3,TGCGCCAGCAGCTCTCGACTAGGAGCAGATACGCAGTATTTT,CASSSRLGADTQYF
TRBV2,NA,NA,TRBJ1-3,TGTGCCAGCAGTCTGGACTGGAACTCTGGAAACACCATATATTTT,CASSLDWNSGNTIYF
TRBV5-1,NA,TRBD2,TRBJ2-7,TGCGCCAGCAGCTTGTCTAGCGGGGGGCCGGGAAGGGAGCAGTACTTC,CASSLSSGGPGREQYF
TRBV5-4,NA,NA,TRBJ1-1,TGTGCCAGCGCGGGGGCCCGGGGGACTGAAGCTTTCTTT,CASAGARGTEAFF
TRBV6-5,NA,TRBD1,TRBJ1-5,TGTGCCAGCAGTTCCTTTACAGGGGGCGGGAATCAGCCCCAGCATTTT,CASSSFTGGGNQPQHF
TRBV6-5,NA,TRBD1,TRBJ1-5,TGTGCCAGCAGTTTGACAGGGGAAGATCAGCCCCAGCATTTT,CASSLTGEDQPQHF
TRBV5-1,NA,NA,TRBJ1-4,TGCGCCAGCAGCTTGGGGCCTCGGGGGGCTGAAAAACTGTTTTTT,CASSLGPRGAEKLFF
TRBV13,once,NA,TRBJ2-3,TGTGCCAGCAGCGCACCAGGGGGACTTTTTGTGAGCACAGATACGCAGTATTTT,CASSAPGGLFVSTDTQYF
TRBV2,few,TRBD1,TRBJ1-5,TGTGCCAGCAGTGACGAGGGGGCCGGCAATCAGCCCCAGCATTTT,CASSDEGAGNQPQHF
TRBV7-2,NA,NA,TRBJ2-7,TGTGCCAGCAGCCCAGCGGTCGGACGGGACGAGCAGTACTTC,CASSPAVGRDEQYF
TRBV10-3,NA,TRBD2,TRBJ2-5,TGTGCCATCAGTGAGTCGTTGGGGCGGGGGGGACAAGAGACCCAGTACTTC,CAISESLGRGGQETQYF
TRBV6-1,NA,NA,TRBJ2-7,TGTGCCAGCAGTAATGGGCAGGGGAACAACGAGCAGTACTTC,CASSNGQGNNEQYF
TRBV29-1,NA,NA,TRBJ2-7,TGCAGCGTTGAAGATCGTAACAGGTCCTACGAGCAGTACTTC,CSVEDRNRSYEQYF
TRBV13,NA,NA,TRBJ2-5,TGTGCCAGCAGCTTAGGCGGGAGACAGGGAGAGACCCAGTACTTC,CASSLGGRQGETQYF
TRBV28,NA,TRBD1,TRBJ1-6,TGTGCCAGCAGTTTACCCACGGGGGACAGGTCTAATTCACCCCTCCACTTT,CASSLPTGDRSNSPLHF
TRBV4-2,NA,TRBD1,TRBJ1-1,TGTGCCAGCAGCCAAGATAAGACAGGGTGGGGAACTGAAGCTTTCTTT,CASSQDKTGWGTEAFF
TRBV11-3,once,NA,TRBJ1-2,TGTGCCAGCAGCGTCGGGGACTATGGCTACACCTTC,CASSVGDYGYTF
TRBV18,NA,NA,TRBJ2-5,TGTGCCAGCTCACCGGTCAATAGGAGGGGCCCTTTTTACCAAGAGACCCAGTACTTC,CASSPVNRRGPFYQETQYF
TRBV19,once,TRBD2,TRBJ2-7,TGTGCCAGTAGTATAGATTGGGCTAGCGGAAGCTCCTACGAGCAGTACTTC,CASSIDWASGSSYEQYF
TRBV7-2,NA,NA,TRBJ1-1,TGTGCCAGCAGTCGGGGGATGAACACTGAAGCTTTCTTT,CASSRGMNTEAFF
TRBV14,NA,NA,TRBJ2-1,TGTGCCAGCAGCCAAGTCCGACAGATATACAATGAGCAGTTCTTC,CASSQVRQIYNEQFF
TRBV7-2,NA,TRBD1,TRBJ1-3,TGTGCCAGCAGCTGGGACAGGGGGGACACCATATATTTT,CASSWDRGDTIYF
TRBV19,NA,NA,TRBJ2-1,TGTGCCAGTAGAAAGGACAGCCTGTTATACAATGAGCAGTTCTTC,CASRKDSLLYNEQFF
TRBV28,NA,TRBD1,TRBJ1-1,TGTGCCAGCAGTCTCCGGGACAGGTACATGAACACTGAAGCTTTCTTT,CASSLRDRYMNTEAFF
TRBV7-9,NA,NA,TRBJ2-3,TGTGCCAGCAGCCCGCAGGGCGGGGCGGGGGATACGCAGTATTTT,CASSPQGGAGDTQYF
TRBV6-5,NA,NA,TRBJ1-3,TGTGCCAGCAGGCGGCTCCTGGGAAACACCATATATTTT,CASRRLLGNTIYF